This T cell receptor (beta chain) was identified in a study of blood T cell repertoires in COVID-19. Study in general: The analysed material was cDNA or gDNA that came from T cells, B-cell-depleted T cells, or PBMCs.

Clones were read by immunoSEQ multiplex PCR, and TCRdb kept only the in-frame ones, dropping some. The sample lists 200,000 to 250,000 clones; roughly 85% were seen once. Between the trimmed V and J ends, which lost 0 bases and 11 bases, there was a span of 10 bases. CDR1 LNHNV and CDR2 YYDKDF come from the germline V gene (reference sequence). CDR3 length: 12 amino acids. Material for sequencing was PBMCs or T cells enriched from blood (not recorded which). V is TRBV15 and J is TRBJ1-1; no clear D gene. This clonotype was sampled from a woman aged 45-60 years with acute COVID-19. The CDR3 loop reads CATSRDTGRAFF. For the CDR3, the DNA is TGTGCCACCAGCAGAGATACGGGTCGGGCTTTCTTT.